The 22 T cell receptor beta chains below come from one sample, sequenced in a study of T and B cells in COVID-19 patients. BIOMED2 TRB-A/B primer pools were used in multiplex TRB PCR. A single record per CDR3 protein comes from TCRdb applying MiXCR to the multiplex PCR reads. Here the sample spans some 9,100 distinct CDR3 sequences, 28% being singletons. Blood genomic DNA input for TRB amplification was roughly 220-500 ng. The sample was blood. Receptors originate from a human donor who had recovered from COVID-19.

This clonotype ranks as hyperexpanded. The CDR3 reads CASSIGTQGNTEAFF. The CDR3 DNA is TGTGCCAGTAGTATCGGGACACAGGGTAACACTGAAGCTTTCTTT. The chain carries TRBV19 and TRBJ1-1; tentative D call: TRBD1 (6 bases). This CDR3 has 15 residues. Deletions cut 3 bases from V and 2 bases from J, with 13 bases between. CDR1 and CDR2 from the germline V gene are LNHDA and SQIVND (reference sequence). Variable domain in full (rest from reference TRBV19 and TRBJ1-1): DGGITQSPKYLFRKEGQNVTLSCEQNLNHDAMYWYRQDPGQGLRLIYYSQIVNDFQKGDIAEGYSVSREKKESFPLTVTSAQKNPTAFYLCASSIGTQGNTEAFFGQGTRLTVV.

The chain joins TRBV15 to TRBJ1-5, with D hard to call. CDR1 and CDR2 from the germline V gene are LNHNV and YYDKDF (reference sequence). The CDR3 totals 15 residues. V was clipped by 0 bases and J by 6 bases, with 12 bases between them. CDR3 protein: CATSREGGRSQPQHF. CDR3 in DNA: TGTGCCACCAGCAGAGAGGGAGGGCGAAGTCAGCCCCAGCATTTT.

This clonotype was counted a few times. The J gene is TRBJ2-1, the V gene TRBV4-2; D is possibly TRBD2 (6 bases). Trimming pared 2 bases from V and 5 bases from J, leaving 22 bases between. Germline CDR1 and CDR2: LGHNA and YNFKEQ. CDR3 length equals 18 residues. CDR3 in amino acids: CASSQRDMARLGNNEQFF. The DNA for the CDR3 is TGTGCCAGCAGCCAACGGGATATGGCCAGACTAGGGAACAATGAGCAGTTCTTC.

This clonotype has a handful of counts. The chain couples TRBV4-2 to TRBJ2-3; no reliable D call. V was shortened by 0 bases and J by 2 bases, with 9 bases between the two germline ends. The CDR3 extends over 15 amino acids. Germline CDR1 LGHNA, CDR2 YNFKEQ. CDR3 coding DNA: TGTGCCAGCAGCCAAGAGGGCTACCACACAGATACGCAGTATTTT. It encodes CASSQEGYHTDTQYF.

This chain connects TRBV11-1 to TRBJ2-3; 14 bases match TRBD2. The junction had 6 bases not matched to a gene; V was cut back by 5 bases and J by 5 bases. This CDR3 spans 16 amino acids. CDR1 and CDR2 from the germline V gene are SGHAT and FQDESV (reference sequence). Here the CDR3 reads CASSQGLAGGGDTQYF. As DNA, the CDR3 is TGTGCCAGCAGCCAAGGACTAGCGGGGGGAGGAGATACGCAGTATTTT.

This clonotype was recorded a few times. V is TRBV12-3 or TRBV12-4 and J is TRBJ2-1, with TRBD1 matching 7 bases. V shed 5 bases, J shed 13 bases, and the junction held 20 bases outside the gene matches. The CDR3 is 16 amino acids. The CDR3 is CASSLPTGASTPTQFF. The CDR3 DNA reads TGTGCCAGCAGTCTACCTACAGGGGCGTCCACCCCAACACAGTTCTTC.

V and J are TRBV27 and TRBJ1-5, with 10 positions matching TRBD1. V shed 6 bases and J 2 bases; nucleotides not matched to a gene: 10. CDR3 size: 17 residues. Per germline, CDR1 MNHEY and CDR2 SMNVEV (reference sequence). CDR3 bases: TGTGCCAGCAGCCAGGGTAGACAGGGGGCGCGCAATCAGCCCCAGCATTTT. This gives the protein CASSQGRQGARNQPQHF.

The J gene is TRBJ1-1, the V gene TRBV10-3, with 10 bases lining up with TRBD1. The CDR3 totals 16 residues. Trimming cost V 2 bases and J 2 bases; bases outside gene matches: 5. CDR1 is ENHRY and CDR2 is SYGVKD in the germline V gene. Here the CDR3 reads CAISEGQGGTNTEAFF. DNA of the CDR3: TGTGCCATCAGTGAGGGACAGGGGGGGACAAACACTGAAGCTTTCTTT.

This clonotype was seen a handful of times. The genes are TRBV6-4 and TRBJ2-3; TRBD2 is a possible D gene (7 bases). Germline lookup yields CDR1 MRHNA and CDR2 SNTAGT. Deletions cut 9 bases from V and 6 bases from J, with 25 bases between. The CDR3 loop spans 16 amino acids. CDR3 in amino acids: CARSLARRGPGDTQYF. Written as DNA, the CDR3 is TGTGCCAGAAGCTTGGCCCGGCGGGGGCCGGGGGATACGCAGTATTTT.

J is TRBJ2-7 and V is TRBV7-2, with 8 nucleotides matching TRBD2. CDR1 SGHTA and CDR2 FQGNSA come from the germline V gene. With 1 base clipped from V and 5 bases from J, the junction kept 10 bases outside the gene matches. The CDR3 is 16 residues long. CDR3 DNA sequence: TGTGCCAGCAGCTTAGTTGGGACGGGGGGGCCGGACGAGCAGTACTTC. Translating gives CASSLVGTGGPDEQYF.

The rearrangement joins TRBV5-6 to TRBJ1-4, with D possibly matching TRBD1 (5 bases). V lost 3 bases and J 3 bases, leaving 12 bases between the germline ends. The CDR3 consists of 15 residues. Germline V gives CDR1 SGHDT, CDR2 YYEEEE. CDR3 nucleotide sequence: TGTGCCAGCAGCTACCGGCAGGGAGCTAATGAAAAACTGTTTTTT. Protein sequence: CASSYRQGANEKLFF.

The chain combines TRBV19 with TRBJ2-1, with 9 bases identical to TRBD1. The trim removed 4 bases at V and 6 bases at J, leaving 10 bases unmatched. There are 16 residues in the CDR3. The germline V gene has CDR1 LNHDA and CDR2 SQIVND (reference sequence). CDR3 in amino acids: CASSRTGAAGANEQFF. The CDR3 DNA reads TGTGCCAGTAGTAGGACAGGGGCTGCTGGGGCCAATGAGCAGTTCTTC.

J is TRBJ2-3 and V is TRBV29-1, with 13 bases fitting TRBD2. The CDR3 length is 15 residues. CDR1 SQVTM and CDR2 ANQGSEA come from the germline V gene. The trim removed 7 bases at V and 2 bases at J, leaving 6 bases unmatched. As DNA, the CDR3 is TGCAGCGCCGGACTAGCGGGGGTCGCCACAGATACGCAGTATTTT. This encodes CSAGLAGVATDTQYF.

The chain recombines TRBV27 with TRBJ1-2; D call uncertain. V dropped 6 bases and J dropped 10 bases, with 18 bases sitting between them. Germline CDR1 and CDR2: MNHEY and SMNVEV (reference sequence). CDR3 length equals 13 residues. CDR3 nucleotide sequence: TGTGCCAGCAGCCTAAGTTCTAACTATAACTACACCTTC. It yields the protein CASSLSSNYNYTF.

The chain combines TRBV11-2 with TRBJ2-7, with D perhaps matching TRBD1 (5 bases). V lost 0 bases to trimming and J lost 2 bases, with 11 bases between them. Germline CDR1 and CDR2: SGHAT and FQNNGV. The CDR3 is 15 amino acids. The DNA for the CDR3 is TGTGCCAGCAGCTTAGAGGACGGACAAGCCTACGAGCAGTACTTC. This codes for CASSLEDGQAYEQYF.

The count of this clonotype is one. The V call is TRBV28, the J call TRBJ1-1; a possible D gene is TRBD1 (5 bases). Trimming took off 3 bases at V and 4 bases at J, with 12 bases between the two ends. Germline V gene sequence: CDR1 MDHEN, CDR2 SYDVKM. CDR3 length equals 14 residues. The DNA of the CDR3 is TGTGCCAGCAGTTTCGGGGTCGGGGGCACTGAAGCTTTCTTT. Its translation is CASSFGVGGTEAFF.

By frequency in the sample, this clonotype is medium-sized. The chain combines TRBV12-3 or TRBV12-4 with TRBJ2-1, with D perhaps being TRBD1 or TRBD2 (6 bases each). The CDR3 is 15 amino acids. Trimming shortened V by 2 bases and J by 5 bases, and 13 bases separated the two germline ends. The CDR3 DNA is TGTGCCAGCAGTTTAAGAGGAGGGGGAAACAATGAGCAGTTCTTC. Protein: CASSLRGGGNNEQFF.

This clonotype rates as medium-sized (0.01 to 0.1%). V is TRBV5-6 and J is TRBJ2-1; weak D call: TRBD2 (5 bases). Germline V lookup: CDR1 SGHDT, CDR2 YYEEEE. V was pared by 2 bases and J by 7 bases, with 10 bases between. This CDR3 is built from 13 residues. The DNA for the CDR3 is TGTGCCAGCAGCTTTGAGGGTAGGAATGAGCAGTTCTTC. Amino acids: CASSFEGRNEQFF.

Worth noting for this clonotype: A much larger clone differs from this one at a single base, so this may be a read error. This sequence joins TRBV27 and TRBJ2-3; the match to TRBD2 covers 12 bases. CDR3 length: 16 residues. Germline lookup yields CDR1 MNHEY and CDR2 SMNVEV (reference sequence). CDR3 nucleotides: TGTGCCAGCAACCTACTAGCGGGGGGACTCACAGATACGCAGAATTTT. Translated: CASNLLAGGLTDTQNF.

In its sample, this clonotype is medium-sized. The chain employs TRBV19 and TRBJ1-1; no firm D call. This CDR3 region has 13 residues. CDR1 is LNHDA and CDR2 is SQIVND in the germline V gene (reference sequence). V shed 4 bases and J shed 5 bases, with 11 bases lying between them. Here the CDR3 DNA reads TGTGCCAGTAGTAAGACGGCCGGAACTGAAGCTTTCTTT. Translated: CASSKTAGTEAFF.

In this sample, this clonotype is medium-sized. The chain couples TRBV6-1 to TRBJ2-7; 10 bases agree with TRBD1. The junction had 6 bases not matched to a gene; V was cut back by 7 bases and J by 6 bases. CDR3 length equals 13 residues. The germline CDR1 and CDR2 sequences are MNHNS and SASEGT. Here the CDR3 reads CASIDRGLSEQYF. The CDR3 DNA reads TGTGCCAGCATTGACAGGGGGCTATCCGAGCAGTACTTC.

This clonotype is labeled medium-sized. The V and J genes are TRBV19 and TRBJ2-4, with a weak D call TRBD1 (6 bases). The length of the CDR3 is 15 residues. V lost 7 bases, J lost 3 bases, and 16 bases lay in between. Germline loops: CDR1 LNHDA, CDR2 SQIVND (reference sequence). DNA of the CDR3: TGTGCCAGTACCGCCGGACAGACTCTCAAAAACATTCAGTACTTC. As protein: CASTAGQTLKNIQYF.